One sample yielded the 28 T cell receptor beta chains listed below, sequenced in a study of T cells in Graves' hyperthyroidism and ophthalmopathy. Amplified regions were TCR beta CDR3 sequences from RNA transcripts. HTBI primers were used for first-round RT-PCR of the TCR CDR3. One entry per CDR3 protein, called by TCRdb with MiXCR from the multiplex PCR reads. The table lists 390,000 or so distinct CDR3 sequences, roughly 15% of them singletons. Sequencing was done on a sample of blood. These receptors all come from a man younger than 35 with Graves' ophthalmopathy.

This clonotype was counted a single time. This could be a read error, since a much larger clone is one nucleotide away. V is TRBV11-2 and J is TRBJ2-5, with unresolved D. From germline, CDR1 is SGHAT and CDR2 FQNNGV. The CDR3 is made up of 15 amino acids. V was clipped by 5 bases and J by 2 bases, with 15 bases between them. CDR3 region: CASSPVAEHQETQYF. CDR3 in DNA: TGTGCCAGCAGCCCCGTGGCAGAGCATCAAGAGACCCAGTACTTC.

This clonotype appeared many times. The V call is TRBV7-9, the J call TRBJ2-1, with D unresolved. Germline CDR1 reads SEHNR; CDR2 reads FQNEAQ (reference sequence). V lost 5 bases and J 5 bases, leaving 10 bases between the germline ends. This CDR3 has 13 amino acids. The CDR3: CASSAAAHNEQFF. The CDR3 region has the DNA TGTGCCAGCAGCGCAGCTGCCCACAATGAGCAGTTCTTC.

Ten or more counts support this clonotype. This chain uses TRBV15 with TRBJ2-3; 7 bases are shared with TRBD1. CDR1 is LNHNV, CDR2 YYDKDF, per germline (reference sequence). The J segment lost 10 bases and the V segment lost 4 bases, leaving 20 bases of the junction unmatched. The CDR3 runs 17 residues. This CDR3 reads CATSTSTTGRISIAQYF. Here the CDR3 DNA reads TGTGCCACCAGCACCTCCACGACAGGGCGAATTAGTATTGCGCAGTATTTT.

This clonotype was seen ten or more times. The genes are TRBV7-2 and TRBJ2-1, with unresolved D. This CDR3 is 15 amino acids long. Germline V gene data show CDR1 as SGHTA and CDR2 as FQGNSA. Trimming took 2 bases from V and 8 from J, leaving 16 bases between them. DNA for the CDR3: TGTGCCAGCAGCTTAATGGCTAGAGCATGGGATGAGCAGTTCTTC. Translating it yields CASSLMARAWDEQFF.

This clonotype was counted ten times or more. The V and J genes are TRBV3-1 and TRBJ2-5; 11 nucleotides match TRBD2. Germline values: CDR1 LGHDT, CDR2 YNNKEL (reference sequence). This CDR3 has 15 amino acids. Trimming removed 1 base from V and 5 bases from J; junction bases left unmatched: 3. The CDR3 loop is CASSQGLAGGETQYF. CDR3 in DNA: TGTGCCAGCAGCCAAGGGCTAGCGGGGGGCGAGACCCAGTACTTC.

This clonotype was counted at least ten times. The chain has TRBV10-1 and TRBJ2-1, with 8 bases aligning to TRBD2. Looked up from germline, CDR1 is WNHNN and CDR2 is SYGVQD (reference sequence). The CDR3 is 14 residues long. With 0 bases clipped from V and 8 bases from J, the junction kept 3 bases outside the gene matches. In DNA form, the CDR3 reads TGCGCCAGCAGTGAGTCGCGGGGGGTGGATGAGCAGTTCTTC. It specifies CASSESRGVDEQFF.

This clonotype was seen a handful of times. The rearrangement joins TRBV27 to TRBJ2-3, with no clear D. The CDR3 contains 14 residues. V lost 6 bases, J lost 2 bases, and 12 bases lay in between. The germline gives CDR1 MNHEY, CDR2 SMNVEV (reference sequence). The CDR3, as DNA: TGTGCCAGCAGGGGATATCTGAACACAGATACGCAGTATTTT. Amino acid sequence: CASRGYLNTDTQYF.

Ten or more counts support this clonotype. DNA of the CDR3: TGTGCCAGCAGCTTACTACCCTACAATGAGCAGTTCTTC. Amino acids: CASSLLPYNEQFF. J is TRBJ2-1 and V is TRBV13; no reliable D call. In germline, CDR1 is PRHDT, CDR2 FYEKMQ (reference sequence). V was clipped by 2 bases and J by 2 bases, with 4 bases between them. The CDR3 runs 13 residues.

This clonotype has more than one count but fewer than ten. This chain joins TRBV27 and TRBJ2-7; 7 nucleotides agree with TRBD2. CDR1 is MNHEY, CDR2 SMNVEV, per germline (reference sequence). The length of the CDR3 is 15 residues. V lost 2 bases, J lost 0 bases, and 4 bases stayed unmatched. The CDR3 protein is CASSLVRENSYEQYF. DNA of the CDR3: TGTGCCAGCAGTTTAGTGCGGGAGAACTCCTACGAGCAGTACTTC.

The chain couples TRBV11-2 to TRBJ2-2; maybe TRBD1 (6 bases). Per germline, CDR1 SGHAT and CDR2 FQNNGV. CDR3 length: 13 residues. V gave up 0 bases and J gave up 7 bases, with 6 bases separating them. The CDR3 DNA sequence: TGTGCCAGCAGCTTAGAACAGGGCGGGGAGCTGTTTTTT. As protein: CASSLEQGGELFF.

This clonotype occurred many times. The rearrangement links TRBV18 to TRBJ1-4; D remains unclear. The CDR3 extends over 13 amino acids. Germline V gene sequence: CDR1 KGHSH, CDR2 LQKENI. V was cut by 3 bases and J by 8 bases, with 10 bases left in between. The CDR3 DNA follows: TGTGCCAGCTCACCTCTTCGGGAGGAAAAACTGTTTTTT. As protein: CASSPLREEKLFF.

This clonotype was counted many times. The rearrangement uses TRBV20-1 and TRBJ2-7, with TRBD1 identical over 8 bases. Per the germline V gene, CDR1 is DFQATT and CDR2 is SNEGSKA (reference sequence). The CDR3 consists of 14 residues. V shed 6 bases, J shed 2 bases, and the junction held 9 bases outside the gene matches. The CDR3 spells CSAGRGQAPYEQYF. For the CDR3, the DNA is TGCAGTGCCGGGCGGGGACAGGCGCCCTACGAGCAGTACTTC.

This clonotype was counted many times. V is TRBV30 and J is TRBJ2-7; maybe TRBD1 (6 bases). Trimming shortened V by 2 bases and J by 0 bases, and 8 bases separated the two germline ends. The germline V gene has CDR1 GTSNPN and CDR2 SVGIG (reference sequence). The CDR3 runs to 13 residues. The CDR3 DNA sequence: TGTGCCTGGAGTACAGGGACCTCCTACGAGCAGTACTTC. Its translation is CAWSTGTSYEQYF.

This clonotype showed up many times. The CDR3 spells CASTESGTAYGYTF. The CDR3 DNA reads as TGTGCCAGCACGGAATCCGGGACGGCGTATGGCTACACCTTC. The J gene is TRBJ1-2, the V gene TRBV2; possible D gene TRBD1, 5 bases. This CDR3 is 14 amino acids long. Germline V CDR1 and CDR2: SNHLY, FYNNEI. V gave up 7 bases and J gave up 5 bases, with 17 bases separating them. The full variable domain, with the rest looked up from reference TRBV2 and TRBJ1-2, is EPEVTQTPSHQVTQMGQEVILRCVPISNHLYFYWYRQILGQKVEFLVSFYNNEISEKSEIFDDQFSVERPDGSNFTLKIRSTKLEDSAMYFCASTESGTAYGYTFGSGTRLTVV.

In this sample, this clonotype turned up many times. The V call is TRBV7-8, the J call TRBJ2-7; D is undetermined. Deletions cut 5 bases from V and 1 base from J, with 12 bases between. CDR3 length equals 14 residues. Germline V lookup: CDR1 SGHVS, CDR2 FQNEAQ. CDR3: CASSPEDRSYEQYF. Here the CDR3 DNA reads TGTGCCAGCAGCCCCGAAGACCGGTCCTACGAGCAGTACTTC.

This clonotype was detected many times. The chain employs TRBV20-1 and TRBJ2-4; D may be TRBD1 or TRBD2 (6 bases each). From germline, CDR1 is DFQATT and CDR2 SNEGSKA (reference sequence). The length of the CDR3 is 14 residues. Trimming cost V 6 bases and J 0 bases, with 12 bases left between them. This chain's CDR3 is CSAKGGLAKNIQYF. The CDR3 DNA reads TGCAGTGCGAAGGGGGGTTTAGCCAAAAACATTCAGTACTTC.

This CDR3 reads CASSVSRGDTQYF. As DNA, the CDR3 is TGTGCCAGCAGCGTATCACGAGGGGATACCCAGTACTTC. V gene TRBV9 combines with J gene TRBJ2-5; possibly TRBD1 or TRBD2 for D (5 bases each). The CDR3 has 13 residues. Germline loops: CDR1 SGDLS, CDR2 YYNGEE. V was pared by 1 base and J by 8 bases, with 12 bases between. The complete variable domain, with remaining parts taken from reference TRBV9 and TRBJ2-5, reads DSGVTQTPKHLITATGQRVTLRCSPRSGDLSVYWYQQSLDQGLQFLIQYYNGEERAKGNILERFSAQQFPDLHSELNLSSLELGDSALYFCASSVSRGDTQYFGPGTRLLVL.

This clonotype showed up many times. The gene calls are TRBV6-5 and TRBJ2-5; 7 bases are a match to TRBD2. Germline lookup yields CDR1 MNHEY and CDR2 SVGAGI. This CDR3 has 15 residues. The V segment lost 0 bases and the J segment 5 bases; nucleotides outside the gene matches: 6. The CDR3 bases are TGTGCCAGCAGTTACTCGGGGGGGTTGGGGGAGACCCAGTACTTC. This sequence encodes CASSYSGGLGETQYF.

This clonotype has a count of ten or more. This chain's CDR3 is CATSEPRQGDGYTF. Here the CDR3 DNA reads TGTGCCACCAGTGAGCCCCGACAGGGTGATGGCTACACCTTC. The V gene is TRBV24-1, the J gene TRBJ1-2; the match to TRBD1 covers 7 bases. V trimming: 4 bases; J trimming: 6 bases; junction bases outside the gene matches: 7. Looked up from germline, CDR1 is KGHDR and CDR2 is SFDVKD. The CDR3 consists of 14 residues.

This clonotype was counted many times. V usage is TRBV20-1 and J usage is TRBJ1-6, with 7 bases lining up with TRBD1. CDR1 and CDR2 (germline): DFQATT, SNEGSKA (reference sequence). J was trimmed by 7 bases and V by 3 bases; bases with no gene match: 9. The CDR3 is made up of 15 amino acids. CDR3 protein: CSARLTGTDNSPLHF. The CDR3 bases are TGCAGTGCTAGGTTGACCGGGACAGACAATTCACCCCTCCACTTT.

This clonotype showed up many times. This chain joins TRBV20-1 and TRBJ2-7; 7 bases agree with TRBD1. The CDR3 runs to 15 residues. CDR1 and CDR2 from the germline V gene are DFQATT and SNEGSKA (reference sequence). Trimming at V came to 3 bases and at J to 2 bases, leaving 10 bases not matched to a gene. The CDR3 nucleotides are TGCAGTGCTAGGCCGACAGGGTTAGGACCCTACGAGCAGTACTTC. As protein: CSARPTGLGPYEQYF.

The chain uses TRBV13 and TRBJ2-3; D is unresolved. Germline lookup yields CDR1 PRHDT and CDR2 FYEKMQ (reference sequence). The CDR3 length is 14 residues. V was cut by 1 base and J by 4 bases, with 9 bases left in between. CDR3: CASSLASWADTQYF. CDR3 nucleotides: TGTGCCAGCAGCTTAGCATCGTGGGCAGATACGCAGTATTTT.

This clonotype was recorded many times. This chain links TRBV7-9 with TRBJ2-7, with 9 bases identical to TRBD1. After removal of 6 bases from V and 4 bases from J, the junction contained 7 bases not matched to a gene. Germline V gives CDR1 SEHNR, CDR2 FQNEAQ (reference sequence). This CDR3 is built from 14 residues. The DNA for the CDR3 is TGTGCCAGCAGGGCCGGGACAGGGAAGTACGAGCAGTACTTC. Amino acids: CASRAGTGKYEQYF.

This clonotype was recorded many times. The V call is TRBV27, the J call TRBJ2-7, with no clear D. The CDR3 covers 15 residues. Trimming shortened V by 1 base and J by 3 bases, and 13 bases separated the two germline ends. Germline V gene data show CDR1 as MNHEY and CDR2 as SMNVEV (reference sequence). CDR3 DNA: TGTGCCAGCAGTTTATTTTTCGGGCAGCACTACGAGCAGTACTTC. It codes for CASSLFFGQHYEQYF.

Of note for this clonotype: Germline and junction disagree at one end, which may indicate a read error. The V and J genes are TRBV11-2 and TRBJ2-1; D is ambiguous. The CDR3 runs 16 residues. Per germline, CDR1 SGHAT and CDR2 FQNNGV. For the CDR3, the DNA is TGCGCCAGCAGCTTTGGCGCCTACATTCCCTACAATGAGCAGTTCTTC. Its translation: CASSFGAYIPYNEQFF. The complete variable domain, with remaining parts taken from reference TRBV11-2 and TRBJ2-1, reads EAGVAQSPRYKIIEKRQSVAFWCNPISGHATLYWYQQILGQGPKLLIQFQNNGVVDDSQLPKDRFSAERLKGVDSTLKIQPAKLEDSAVYLCASSFGAYIPYNEQFFGPGTRLTVL.

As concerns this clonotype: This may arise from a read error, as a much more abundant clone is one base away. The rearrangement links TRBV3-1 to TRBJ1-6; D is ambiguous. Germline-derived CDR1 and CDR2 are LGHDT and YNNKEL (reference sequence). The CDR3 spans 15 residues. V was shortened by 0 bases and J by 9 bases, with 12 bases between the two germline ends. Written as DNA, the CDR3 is TGTGCCAGCAGCCAAGAGTCCGGGGATAGTTCACCCCTCCACTTT. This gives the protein CASSQESGDSSPLHF.

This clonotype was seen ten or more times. The DNA of the CDR3 is TGTGCCAGCAGCCTGGGACAGGGATATTCCTACGAGCAGTACTTC. This translates into CASSLGQGYSYEQYF. The V and J genes are TRBV7-9 and TRBJ2-7, with 9 bases that match TRBD1. The CDR3 is made up of 15 amino acids. Trimming removed 5 bases from V and 1 base from J; junction bases left unmatched: 6. The V gene's germline CDR1 is SEHNR and CDR2 FQNEAQ (reference sequence).

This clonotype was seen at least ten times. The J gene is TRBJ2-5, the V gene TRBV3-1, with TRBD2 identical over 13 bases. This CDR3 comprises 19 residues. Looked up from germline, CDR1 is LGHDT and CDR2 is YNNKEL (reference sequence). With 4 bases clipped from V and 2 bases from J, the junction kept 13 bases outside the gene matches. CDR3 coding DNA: TGTGCCAGCAGCCCCGGGACTAGCGGGAACCCATTTCCTCAAGAGACCCAGTACTTC. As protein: CASSPGTSGNPFPQETQYF.